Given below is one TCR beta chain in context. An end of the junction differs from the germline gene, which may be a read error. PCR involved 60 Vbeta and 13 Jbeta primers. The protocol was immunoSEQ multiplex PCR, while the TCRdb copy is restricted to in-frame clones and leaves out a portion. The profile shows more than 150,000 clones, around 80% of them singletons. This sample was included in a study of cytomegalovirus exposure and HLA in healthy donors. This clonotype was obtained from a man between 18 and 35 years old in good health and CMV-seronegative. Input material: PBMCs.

CDR3 region: CSSSPRDRGFRKGTEAFF. For the CDR3, the DNA is TGTTCCAGCAGCCCACGGGACAGGGGATTCAGGAAGGGCACTGAAGCTTTCTTT. J is TRBJ1-1 and V is TRBV7-9; 10 positions agree with TRBD1. There are 18 residues in the CDR3. Germline CDR1 reads SEHNR; CDR2 reads FQNEAQ (reference sequence).